This record covers a single T cell receptor beta chain. V was shortened by 6 bases and J by 3 bases, with 15 bases between the two germline ends. This CDR3 is 14 amino acids long. CDR1 KGHSH and CDR2 LQKENI come from the germline V gene. This entry comes from a study of shared clonotypes between healthy human individuals. TCRdb's copy holds only in-frame clones and misses some; the assay was immunoSEQ multiplex PCR. The repertoire holds 230,000 or so clones, 50% to 75% seen once, with over 8.5% in the top ten. The specimen sequenced was memory CD4+ T cells sorted from blood. Subset specified: CD45RA-negative fraction. V is TRBV18 and J is TRBJ2-7; D is perhaps TRBD2 (6 bases). The origin of this receptor is a man in his thirties or forties in good health. This CDR3 is CASSPGTQNYEQYF. CDR3 in DNA: TGTGCCAGCTCTCCCGGGACTCAAAACTACGAGCAGTACTTC.